This T cell receptor beta chain was documented in a study of radiotherapy plus CTLA-4 blockade in lung cancer. Sequenced by immunoSEQ multiplex PCR; TCRdb stores in-frame clones only, minus some. This table has roughly 53,000 clones, around four fifths appearing once. The table lists this clone with a few counts. Its target is unknown. General study results and limits: TCR clones of tumor origin grew in blood after radiotherapy plus ipilimumab.

Germline values: CDR1 SGHRS, CDR2 YFSETQ. The CDR3 length is 13 residues. Between the trimmed V and J ends, which lost 4 bases and 7 bases, there was a span of 14 bases. The starting material was peripheral blood, obtained from a patient treated with radiotherapy plus ipilimumab. This clonotype was sampled from a human donor with non-small cell lung cancer who had a partial response to radiotherapy plus ipilimumab. J is TRBJ1-1 and V is TRBV5-1, with a possible D match to TRBD1 (6 bases). The CDR3 loop reads CASSLGTSNEAFF. In DNA form, the CDR3 reads TGCGCCAGCAGCCTCGGGACATCAAATGAAGCTTTCTTT.